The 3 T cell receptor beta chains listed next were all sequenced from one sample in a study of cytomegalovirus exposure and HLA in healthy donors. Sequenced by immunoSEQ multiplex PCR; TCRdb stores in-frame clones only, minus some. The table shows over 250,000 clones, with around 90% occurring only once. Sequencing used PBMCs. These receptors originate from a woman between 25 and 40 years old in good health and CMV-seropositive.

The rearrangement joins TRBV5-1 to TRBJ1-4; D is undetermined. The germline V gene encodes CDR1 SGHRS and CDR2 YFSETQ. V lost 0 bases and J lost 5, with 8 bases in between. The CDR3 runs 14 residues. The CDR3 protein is CASSLAFGNEKLFF. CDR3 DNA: TGCGCCAGCAGCTTGGCCTTTGGCAATGAAAAACTGTTTTTT.

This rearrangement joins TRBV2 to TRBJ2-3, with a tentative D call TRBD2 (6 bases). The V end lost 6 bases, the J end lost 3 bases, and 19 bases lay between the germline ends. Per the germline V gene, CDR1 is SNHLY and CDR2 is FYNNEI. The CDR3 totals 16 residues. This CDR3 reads CASRKLAWGGTDTQYF. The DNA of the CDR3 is TGTGCCAGCAGGAAACTAGCTTGGGGTGGGACAGATACGCAGTATTTT.

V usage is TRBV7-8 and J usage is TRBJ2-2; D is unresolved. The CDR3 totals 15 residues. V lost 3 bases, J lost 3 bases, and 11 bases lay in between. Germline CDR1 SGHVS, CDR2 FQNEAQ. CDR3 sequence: CASSLAVGYTGELFF. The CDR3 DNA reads TGTGCCAGCAGCTTGGCGGTGGGGTACACCGGGGAGCTGTTTTTT.